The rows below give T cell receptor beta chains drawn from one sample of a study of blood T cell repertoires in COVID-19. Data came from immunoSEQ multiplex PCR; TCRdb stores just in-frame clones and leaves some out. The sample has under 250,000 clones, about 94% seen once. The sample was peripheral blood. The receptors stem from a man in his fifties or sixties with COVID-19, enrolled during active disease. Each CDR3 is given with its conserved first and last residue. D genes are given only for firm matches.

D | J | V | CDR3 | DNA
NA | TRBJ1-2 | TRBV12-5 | CASGLLESQGSGYTF | TGTGCTAGTGGTTTGCTGGAATCACAGGGCTCCGGCTACACCTTC
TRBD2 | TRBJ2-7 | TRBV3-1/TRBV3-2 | CATRPRGGAGEQYF | TGTGCCACCAGGCCCCGCGGGGGGGCGGGCGAGCAGTACTTC
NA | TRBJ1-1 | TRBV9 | CASSYRSNTEAFF | TGTGCCAGCAGCTACAGGTCGAACACTGAAGCTTTCTTT
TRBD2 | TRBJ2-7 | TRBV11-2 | CASSSRLAGTGEQYF | TGTGCCAGCAGCTCTCGACTAGCGGGAACGGGGGAGCAGTACTTC
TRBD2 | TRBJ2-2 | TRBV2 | CASTGGVRGTGELFF | TGTGCCAGCACCGGGGGGGTGCGAGGCACCGGGGAGCTGTTTTTT
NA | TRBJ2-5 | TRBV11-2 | CASSLWAGQETQYF | TGTGCCAGCAGCTTGTGGGCAGGTCAAGAGACCCAGTACTTC
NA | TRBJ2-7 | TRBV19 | CASSIRGGFYYEQYF | TGTGCCAGTAGTATCCGAGGGGGATTTTACTACGAGCAGTACTTC
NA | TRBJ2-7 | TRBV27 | CASSPSGSFSYEQYF | TGTGCCAGCAGTCCCTCGGGTTCGTTCTCCTACGAGCAGTACTTC
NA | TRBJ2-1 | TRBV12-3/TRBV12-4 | CASRAYNEQFF | TGTGCCAGCAGGGCATACAATGAGCAGTTCTTC
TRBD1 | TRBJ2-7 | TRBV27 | CASSFVDRAPYEQYF | TGTGCCAGCAGTTTTGTGGACAGGGCACCCTACGAGCAGTACTTC
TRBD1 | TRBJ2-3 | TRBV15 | CATSRRQGPNTDTQYF | TGTGCCACCAGCAGGAGACAGGGCCCGAACACAGATACGCAGTATTTT
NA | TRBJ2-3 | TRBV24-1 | CATSDHTQGSDTQYF | TGTGCCACCAGTGACCACACGCAGGGATCAGATACGCAGTATTTT
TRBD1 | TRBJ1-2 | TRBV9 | CASSREVAGTGGGYTF | TGTGCCAGCAGCCGCGAGGTTGCAGGGACAGGAGGCGGCTACACCTTC
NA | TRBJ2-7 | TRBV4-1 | CASRPPRAGRRYEQYF | TGCGCCAGCAGACCCCCCCGTGCAGGGCGTCGCTACGAGCAGTACTTC
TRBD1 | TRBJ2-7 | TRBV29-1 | CSVDRTGTTGEQYF | TGCAGCGTTGACCGGACAGGGACCACGGGTGAGCAGTACTTC
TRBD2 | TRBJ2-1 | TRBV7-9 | CASSLGGTSGRAYNEQFF | TGTGCCAGCAGCTTAGGTGGGACTAGCGGGAGGGCATACAATGAGCAGTTCTTC
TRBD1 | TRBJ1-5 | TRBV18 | CASSRLPGQGNQPQHF | TGTGCCAGCTCACGTCTACCGGGACAGGGCAATCAGCCCCAGCATTTT
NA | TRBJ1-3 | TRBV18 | CASSPSNLGLSGNTIYF | TGTGCCAGCTCACCAAGTAATCTGGGACTCTCTGGAAACACCATATATTTT
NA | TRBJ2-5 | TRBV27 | CASSGGGQETQYF | TGTGCCAGCAGTGGGGGAGGCCAAGAGACCCAGTACTTC